This TCR beta chain was identified in a study of shared clonotypes between healthy human individuals. Overall study findings and caveats: Among donors, clonotype sharing was expected to be affected by sequencing depth. Sampling covered blood only; tissue repertoires likely differ.

With respect to this clone: Antigen unknown.

Trimming pared 6 bases from V and 5 bases from J, leaving 10 bases between. The CDR3 is 11 amino acids. Germline CDR1 is DFQATT and CDR2 is SNEGSKA (reference sequence). Across several immunoSEQ plates, the genomic DNA of each subset was split evenly. Methods used by the authors: Filtering differed, since immunoSEQ gave only junction sequences and no quality scores. The repertoire was sequenced with immunoSEQ multiplex PCR; TCRdb's copy has only in-frame clones and lacks some. V and J calls plus clone size are reproduced from that table; the DNA served to infer D and trimming. Of 950,000 to 1,300,000 clones in the sample, about 75% were seen once.

Sequencing input: memory CD4+ T cells sorted from blood. The sample's subset: CD45RA-negative fraction. The gene calls are TRBV20-1 and TRBJ1-1; no clear D gene. The TCR comes from a man aged 18 to 30 in good health. The CDR3 DNA reads TGCAGTGCGGTCTTGGTTACTGAAGCTTTCTTT. Amino acid sequence: CSAVLVTEAFF.